This is a list of T cell receptor beta chains from one sample in a study of blood T cell repertoires in COVID-19. Some clones are missing from TCRdb's copy, which holds only in-frame ones; the method was immunoSEQ multiplex PCR. The sample consists of 310,000 or so clones, 75% to 90% of them appearing once. Material: peripheral blood. All receptors derive from a woman in her 30s who had recovered from COVID-19. Each CDR3 is given with its conserved first and last residue. The D gene is left open where the match is weak. The listing skips clone size in some rows; elsewhere it reads once, few, many or a size class.

v_call	j_call	d_call	clone_size	cdr3_nt	cdr3_aa
TRBV28	TRBJ2-1	NA	NA	TGTGCCAGCAGGTACCGGGAATTATCGTTCTTC	CASRYRELSFF
TRBV2	TRBJ1-2	NA	NA	TGTGCCAGCAGTGAAGCGCTTGGCCCCTCTTATGGCTACACCTTC	CASSEALGPSYGYTF
TRBV28	TRBJ2-7	NA	NA	TGTGCCAGCAGGTCGGGTCCCTACGAGCAGTACTTC	CASRSGPYEQYF
TRBV7-2	TRBJ1-2	TRBD1	NA	TGTGCCAGCAGCGCTGACAGGGAACTATATGGCTACACCTTC	CASSADRELYGYTF
TRBV7-9	TRBJ1-2	NA	NA	TGTGCCAGCAGCCCGGATGGCGACAGTTTCTATGGCTACACCTTC	CASSPDGDSFYGYTF
TRBV5-1	TRBJ2-3	NA	NA	TGCGCCAGCAGCGACGGGGGTAGCACAGATACGCAGTATTTT	CASSDGGSTDTQYF
TRBV12-3/TRBV12-4	TRBJ2-7	NA	NA	TGTGCCAGCAGTTTATATGGAGCCGAGCAGTACTTC	CASSLYGAEQYF
TRBV3-1/TRBV3-2	TRBJ2-3	NA	once	TGTGCCAGCAGCCAAGGTCGGGGGATAGATACGCAGTATTTT	CASSQGRGIDTQYF
TRBV5-8	TRBJ1-2	NA	NA	TGTGCCAGCGGGGGAGGACCCTATGGCTACACCTTC	CASGGGPYGYTF
TRBV3-1/TRBV3-2	TRBJ2-7	TRBD1	NA	TGTGCCAGCAGTTGGACAGGGGGAGGCGAGCAGTACTTC	CASSWTGGGEQYF
TRBV29-1	TRBJ1-2	TRBD1	NA	TGCAGCGTTGAAGGAGGACAGGGGCCTTATGGCTACACCTTC	CSVEGGQGPYGYTF
TRBV5-4	TRBJ2-2	TRBD1	NA	TGTGCCAGCAGCCGAGCCGGGACAGGTGGGATCGGGGAGCTGTTTTTT	CASSRAGTGGIGELFF
TRBV20-1	TRBJ2-5	TRBD2	NA	TGCGTTGCGGGAGGCAAAGAGACCCAGTACTTC	CVAGGKETQYF
TRBV19	TRBJ1-5	NA	few	TGTGCCAGTAGTATTCCTAATCAGCCCCAGCATTTT	CASSIPNQPQHF
TRBV18	TRBJ2-2	NA	NA	TGTGCCAGCTCAGAGAAAACAGGGTCCCCCGGGGAGCTGTTTTTT	CASSEKTGSPGELFF
TRBV7-9	TRBJ2-7	NA	NA	TGTGCCAGCAGACATTCGTTATCCCCGACCTACGAGCAGTACTTC	CASRHSLSPTYEQYF
TRBV14	TRBJ1-6	NA	NA	TGTGCCAGCAGTTGGGTAGGGGGTCCTAATTCACCCCTCCACTTT	CASSWVGGPNSPLHF
TRBV24-1	TRBJ2-5	NA	few	TGTGCCACCAGTGAAGCTGGACACAATATCGAGACCCAGTACTTC	CATSEAGHNIETQYF
TRBV24-1	TRBJ2-3	NA	once	TGTGCCTCAAGAGGGTCTAGCACAGATACGCAGTATTTT	CASRGSSTDTQYF
TRBV14	TRBJ2-5	TRBD2	once	TGTGCCAGCAGCCAAGACCCGACTAGCGGGGGGATGAAAGAGACCCAGTACTTC	CASSQDPTSGGMKETQYF
TRBV2	TRBJ1-5	NA	NA	TGTGCCAGCAGCCCAGAGGGGAGGGAAGGTCAGCCCCAGCATTTT	CASSPEGREGQPQHF
TRBV6-5	TRBJ1-2	NA	NA	TGTGCCAGCTCTAGAATTATCTATGGCTACACCTTC	CASSRIIYGYTF
TRBV5-1	TRBJ1-6	NA	NA	TGCGCCAGCAGCTTGGGACAGCTGAATTCACCCCTCCACTTT	CASSLGQLNSPLHF
TRBV6-5	TRBJ1-2	NA	once	TGTGCCAGCAGACCACGACATAACTATGGCTACACCTTC	CASRPRHNYGYTF
TRBV12-3/TRBV12-4	TRBJ2-2	TRBD2	NA	TGTGCCAGCAGTTCTAGCGGGAGGGAGCTGTTTTTT	CASSSSGRELFF
TRBV10-3	TRBJ2-1	TRBD2	NA	TGTGCCATCAGCCCTACTAGCGGGGGGGCCAATGAGCAGTTCTTC	CAISPTSGGANEQFF
TRBV27	TRBJ1-2	TRBD1	NA	TGTGCCAGCAGTCGGGGACAGGGAGGTGGCTACACCTTC	CASSRGQGGGYTF
TRBV10-2	TRBJ2-3	TRBD2	NA	TGCGCCAGCAGTGGTGGTCTAAGCGGGGGCCTTTTGACGCCTAGCACAGATACGCAGTATTTT	CASSGGLSGGLLTPSTDTQYF
TRBV6-5	TRBJ1-4	NA	NA	TGTGCCAGCAGTTCCGATCCCTCGGGAAAACTGTTTTTT	CASSSDPSGKLFF
TRBV7-3	TRBJ2-2	TRBD2	NA	TGTGCCAGCAGCTTAACCCCCTGGGGGGGTGGGGACACCGGGGAGCTGTTTTTT	CASSLTPWGGGDTGELFF
TRBV29-1	TRBJ2-3	TRBD2	NA	TGCAGCGTTTCAAGACTAGCGGGAGCGGCAGATACGCAGTATTTT	CSVSRLAGAADTQYF
TRBV6-5	TRBJ1-1	TRBD1	NA	TGTGCCAGCAGGTTTGGGACAGAGTCCACTGAAGCTTTCTTT	CASRFGTESTEAFF
TRBV7-6	TRBJ2-7	TRBD2	NA	TGTGCCAGCAGCTTAGAGGCGGGAGGTGGGAACGAGCAGTACTTC	CASSLEAGGGNEQYF
TRBV7-9	TRBJ2-1	NA	NA	TGTGCCAGCAGCTTAAGGGGCTCGCCTGAGCAGTTCTTC	CASSLRGSPEQFF
TRBV5-5	TRBJ2-5	NA	NA	TGTGCCAGCGGCTCCGAACTAAAAGAGACCCAGTACTTC	CASGSELKETQYF
TRBV29-1	TRBJ1-1	TRBD1	NA	TGCAGCGCGACAGGGAACATGAACACTGAAGCTTTCTTT	CSATGNMNTEAFF
TRBV10-2	TRBJ1-1	NA	few	TGCGCCAGCAGTGAAGCCGGAGGGCAGCCAGAAGCTTTCTTT	CASSEAGGQPEAFF
TRBV27	TRBJ2-7	TRBD1	NA	TGTGCCAGCAGCGGAACAGGGGGAGAGCAGTACTTC	CASSGTGGEQYF
TRBV19	TRBJ2-7	TRBD1	NA	TGTGCCAGTAGTATCGCGGCTGGACAGGGGGTCCACGAGCAGTACTTC	CASSIAAGQGVHEQYF
TRBV7-9	TRBJ1-2	NA	NA	TGTGCCAGCAGCTTTGGGGACTTAATCCGTGGCTACACCTTC	CASSFGDLIRGYTF
TRBV6-5	TRBJ2-1	TRBD2	NA	TGTGCCAGCAGCCTTACTAGCGGTAATTACAATGAGCAGTTCTTC	CASSLTSGNYNEQFF
TRBV15	TRBJ2-3	TRBD1	NA	TGTGCCACCAGCAGAGATCTCGCGGACAGGGGGGCAGATACGCAGTATTTT	CATSRDLADRGADTQYF
TRBV30	TRBJ2-7	NA	NA	TGTGCCTGGAGTGTTCCGGAGGGTCATAGCGACTCCTACGAGCAGTACTTC	CAWSVPEGHSDSYEQYF
TRBV28	TRBJ1-2	NA	NA	TGTGCCAGCAGTTTACCAGCGGGGGCGGGGGACTATGGCTACACCTTC	CASSLPAGAGDYGYTF
TRBV6-5	TRBJ2-7	NA	few	TGTGCCAGCAGTTCCCTCAACTCGAACGTGAACGAGCAGTACTTC	CASSSLNSNVNEQYF
TRBV5-1	TRBJ2-3	TRBD2	NA	TGCGCCAGCAGCCACGGACTAGCGGAAAGCACAGATACGCAGTATTTT	CASSHGLAESTDTQYF
TRBV7-2	TRBJ2-5	NA	NA	TGTGCCAGCAGCTTAGCGCAAACTCAAGAGACCCAGTACTTC	CASSLAQTQETQYF
TRBV4-3	TRBJ1-1	NA	NA	TGCGCCAGCAGCCAAAGGAGGGACACTGAAGCTTTCTTT	CASSQRRDTEAFF
TRBV5-6	TRBJ2-7	NA	NA	TGTGCCAGCAGCGTTGGACAGAGCCCCTACGAGCAGTACTTC	CASSVGQSPYEQYF
TRBV11-2	TRBJ2-5	TRBD2	NA	TGTGCCAGCAGCCCGGGACTAGCGGGAGGCCACGGCAGAGAAGAGACCCAGTACTTC	CASSPGLAGGHGREETQYF
TRBV12-5	TRBJ2-1	TRBD1	NA	TGTGCTAGTGGTCCAGGGGGCGGCGGGAAGGATGAGCAGTTCTTC	CASGPGGGGKDEQFF
TRBV5-1	TRBJ2-3	TRBD1	NA	TGCGCCAGCAGCTCAGACAGGGTACCGAGCACAGATACGCAGTATTTT	CASSSDRVPSTDTQYF